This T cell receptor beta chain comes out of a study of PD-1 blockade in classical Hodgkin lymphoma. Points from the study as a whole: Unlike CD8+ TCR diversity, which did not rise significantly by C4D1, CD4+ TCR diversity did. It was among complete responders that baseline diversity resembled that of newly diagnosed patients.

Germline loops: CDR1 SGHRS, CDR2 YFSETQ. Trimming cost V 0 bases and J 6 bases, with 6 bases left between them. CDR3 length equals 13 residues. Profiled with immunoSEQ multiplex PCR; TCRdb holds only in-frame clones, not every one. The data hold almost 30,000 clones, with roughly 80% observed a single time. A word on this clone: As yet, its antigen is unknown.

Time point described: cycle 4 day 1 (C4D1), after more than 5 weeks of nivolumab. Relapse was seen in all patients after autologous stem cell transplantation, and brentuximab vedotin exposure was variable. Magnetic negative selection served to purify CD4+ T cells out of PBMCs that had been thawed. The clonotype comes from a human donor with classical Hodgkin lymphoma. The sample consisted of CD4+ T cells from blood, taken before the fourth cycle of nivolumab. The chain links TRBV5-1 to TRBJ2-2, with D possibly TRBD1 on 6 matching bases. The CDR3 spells CASSLDRAGELFF. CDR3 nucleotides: TGCGCCAGCAGCTTGGACAGGGCCGGGGAGCTGTTTTTT.